This T cell receptor (beta chain) was documented in a study of T cell repertoires in cytomegalovirus infection. Study at large: It can be stated that public TCR beta signatures indicated CMV infection as well as a matching HLA type. Study-level points and caveats: Across the ex vivo response, the dominant clonotypes were HLA-C-restricted CMV-specific TCR beta clonotypes.

This clonotype came up a few times. What it binds is not known. MiXCR, run by TCRdb on the reads, gives a single entry per CDR3 protein. The sample holds around 350,000 distinct CDR3 sequences, 15% to 20% seen once. This CDR3 is 12 amino acids long. Germline CDR1 and CDR2: LNHDA and SQIVND (reference sequence). Trimming left V 0 bases short and J 9 bases short, with 6 bases between. The sequence came from a human donor in good health (CMV status not recorded). Some clones in this sample may be carry-over from other donors' samples. This rearrangement joins TRBV19 to TRBJ1-5; no clear D. The specimen was PBMCs. CDR3 DNA sequence: TGTGCCAGTAGTATAGAATTGGGGCCCCAGCATTTT. Protein sequence: CASSIELGPQHF. Complete variable domain (other parts from reference TRBV19 and TRBJ1-5): DGGITQSPKYLFRKEGQNVTLSCEQNLNHDAMYWYRQDPGQGLRLIYYSQIVNDFQKGDIAEGYSVSREKKESFPLTVTSAQKNPTAFYLCASSIELGPQHFGDGTRLSIL.